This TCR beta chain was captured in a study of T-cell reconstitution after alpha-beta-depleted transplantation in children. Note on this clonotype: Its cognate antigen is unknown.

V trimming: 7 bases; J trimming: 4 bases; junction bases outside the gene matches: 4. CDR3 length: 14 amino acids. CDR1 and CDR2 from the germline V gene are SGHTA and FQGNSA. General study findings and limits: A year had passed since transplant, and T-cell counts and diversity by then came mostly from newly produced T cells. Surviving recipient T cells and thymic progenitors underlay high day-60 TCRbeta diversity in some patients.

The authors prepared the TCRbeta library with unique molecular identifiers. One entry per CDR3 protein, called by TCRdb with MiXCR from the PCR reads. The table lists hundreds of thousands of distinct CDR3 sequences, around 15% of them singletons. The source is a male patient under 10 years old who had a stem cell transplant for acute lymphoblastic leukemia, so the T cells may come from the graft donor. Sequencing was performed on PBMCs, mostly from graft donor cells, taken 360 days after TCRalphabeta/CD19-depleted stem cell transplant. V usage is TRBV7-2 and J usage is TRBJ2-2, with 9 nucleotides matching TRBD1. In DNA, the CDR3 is TGTGCCAGCACTCCGGGACAGGGCACCGGGGAGCTGTTTTTT. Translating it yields CASTPGQGTGELFF.